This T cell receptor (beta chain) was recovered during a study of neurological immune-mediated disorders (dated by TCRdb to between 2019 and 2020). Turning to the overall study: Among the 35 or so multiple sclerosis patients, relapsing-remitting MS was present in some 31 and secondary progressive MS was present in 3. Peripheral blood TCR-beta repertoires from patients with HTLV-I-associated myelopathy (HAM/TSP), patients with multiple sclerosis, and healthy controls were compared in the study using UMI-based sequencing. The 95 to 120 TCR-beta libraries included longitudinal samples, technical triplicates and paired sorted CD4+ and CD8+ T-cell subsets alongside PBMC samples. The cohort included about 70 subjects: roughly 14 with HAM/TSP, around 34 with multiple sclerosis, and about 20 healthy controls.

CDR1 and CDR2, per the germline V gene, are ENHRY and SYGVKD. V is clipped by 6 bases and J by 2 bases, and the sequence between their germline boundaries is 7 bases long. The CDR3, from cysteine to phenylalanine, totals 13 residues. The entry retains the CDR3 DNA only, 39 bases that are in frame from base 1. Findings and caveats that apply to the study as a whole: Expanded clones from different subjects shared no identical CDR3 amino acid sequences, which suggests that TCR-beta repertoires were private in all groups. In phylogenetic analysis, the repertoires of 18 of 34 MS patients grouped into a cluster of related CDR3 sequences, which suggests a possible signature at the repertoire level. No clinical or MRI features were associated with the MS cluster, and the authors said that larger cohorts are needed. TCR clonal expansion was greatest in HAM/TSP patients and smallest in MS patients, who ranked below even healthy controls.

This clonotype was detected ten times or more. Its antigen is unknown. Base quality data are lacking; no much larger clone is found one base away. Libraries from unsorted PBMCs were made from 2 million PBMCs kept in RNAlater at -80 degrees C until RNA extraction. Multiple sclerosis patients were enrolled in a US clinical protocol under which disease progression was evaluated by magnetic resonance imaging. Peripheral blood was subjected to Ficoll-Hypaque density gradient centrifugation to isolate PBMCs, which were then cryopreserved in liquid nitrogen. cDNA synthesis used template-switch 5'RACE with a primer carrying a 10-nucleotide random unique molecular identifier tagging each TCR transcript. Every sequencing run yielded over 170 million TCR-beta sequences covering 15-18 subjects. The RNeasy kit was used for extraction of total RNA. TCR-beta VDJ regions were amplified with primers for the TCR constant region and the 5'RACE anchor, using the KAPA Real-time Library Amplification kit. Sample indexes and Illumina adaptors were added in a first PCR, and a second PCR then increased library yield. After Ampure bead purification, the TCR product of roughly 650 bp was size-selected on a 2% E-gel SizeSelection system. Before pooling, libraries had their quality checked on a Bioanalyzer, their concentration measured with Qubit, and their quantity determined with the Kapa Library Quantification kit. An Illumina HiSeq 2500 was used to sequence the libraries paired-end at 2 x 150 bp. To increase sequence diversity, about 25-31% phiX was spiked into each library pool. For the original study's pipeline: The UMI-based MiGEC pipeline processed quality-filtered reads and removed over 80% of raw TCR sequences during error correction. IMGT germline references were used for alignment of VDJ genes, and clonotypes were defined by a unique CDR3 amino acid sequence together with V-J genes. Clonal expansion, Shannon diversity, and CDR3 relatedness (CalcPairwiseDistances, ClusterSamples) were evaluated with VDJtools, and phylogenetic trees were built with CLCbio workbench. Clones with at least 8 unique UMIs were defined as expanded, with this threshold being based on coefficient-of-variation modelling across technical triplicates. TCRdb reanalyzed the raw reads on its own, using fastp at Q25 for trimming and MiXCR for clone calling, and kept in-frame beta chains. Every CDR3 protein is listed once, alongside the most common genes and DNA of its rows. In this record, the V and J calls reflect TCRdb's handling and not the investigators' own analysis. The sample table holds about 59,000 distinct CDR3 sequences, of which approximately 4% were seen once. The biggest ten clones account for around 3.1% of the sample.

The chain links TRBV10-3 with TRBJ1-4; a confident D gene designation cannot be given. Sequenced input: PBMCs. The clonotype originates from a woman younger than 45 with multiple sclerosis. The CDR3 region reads CAIRGSTNEKLFF. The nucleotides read TGTGCCATCAGGGGCAGTACTAATGAAAAACTGTTTTTT.